This TCR beta chain comes out of a study of control samples from healthy donors and cancer patients. TCRdb keeps only in-frame clones here, not all; method: immunoSEQ multiplex PCR. Among 150,000 to 200,000 clones listed, around 94% were seen once. Germline V gene lookup returns CDR1 SGHAT and CDR2 FQDESV (reference sequence). The V end lost 6 bases, the J end lost 2 bases, and 13 bases lay between the germline ends. The CDR3 length is 14 residues. The sequenced sample consisted of blood. The rearrangement links TRBV11-1 to TRBJ1-2, with D perhaps TRBD1 (5 bases). The clonotype originates from a man between 25 and 39 years old in good health. CDR3 sequence reads: CASRDTGRNYGYTF. CDR3 nucleotide sequence: TGTGCCAGCAGGGACACGGGCAGGAACTATGGCTACACCTTC.